This TCR beta chain was profiled in a study of blood T cell repertoires in COVID-19. The table lists this clone with a count of one. Those enrolled, adults aged roughly 18 to 100 years, came from around 24 US areas. Cohorts were based on clinical histories the participants reported. Germline V lookup: CDR1 MNHEY, CDR2 SVGAGI. The CDR3 is made up of 15 amino acids. Trimming stripped 0 bases from V and 1 base from J, with 9 bases between. Per the study methods: By means of reference gene primer amplification, nucleated cell counts were estimated. The data were produced by immunoSEQ multiplex PCR, yet TCRdb's version contains in-frame clones alone and is incomplete. From that table come the V and J calls and clone size; the DNA was used to work out D and trimming. The sample shows fewer than 450,000 clones, approximately 86% of them seen only once.

The sequence came from a woman in her 40s with acute COVID-19. This chain connects TRBV6-5 to TRBJ1-2; TRBD1 might be the D (6 bases). Sequencing was performed on PBMCs or T cells enriched from blood (not recorded which). CDR3 DNA: TGTGCCAGCAGTTACTCAGGGGACATTAACTATGGCTACACCTTC. This translates into CASSYSGDINYGYTF.